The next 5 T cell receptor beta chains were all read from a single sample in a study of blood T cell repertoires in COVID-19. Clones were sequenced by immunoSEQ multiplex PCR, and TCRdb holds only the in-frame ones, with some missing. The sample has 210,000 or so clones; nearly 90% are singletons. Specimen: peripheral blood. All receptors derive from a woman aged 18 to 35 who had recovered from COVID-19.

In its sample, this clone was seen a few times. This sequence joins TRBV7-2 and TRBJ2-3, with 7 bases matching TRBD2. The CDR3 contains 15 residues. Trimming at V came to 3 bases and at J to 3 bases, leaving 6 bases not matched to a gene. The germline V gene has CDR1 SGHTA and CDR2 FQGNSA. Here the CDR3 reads CASSLRLAVTDTQYF. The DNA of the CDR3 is TGTGCCAGCAGCTTGCGGCTAGCGGTTACAGATACGCAGTATTTT.

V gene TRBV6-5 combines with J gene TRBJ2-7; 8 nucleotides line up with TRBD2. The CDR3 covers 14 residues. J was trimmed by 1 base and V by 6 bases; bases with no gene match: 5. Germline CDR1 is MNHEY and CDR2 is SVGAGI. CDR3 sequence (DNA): TGTGCCAGCAGCCCGAGCGGGAGATCCTACGAGCAGTACTTC. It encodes CASSPSGRSYEQYF.

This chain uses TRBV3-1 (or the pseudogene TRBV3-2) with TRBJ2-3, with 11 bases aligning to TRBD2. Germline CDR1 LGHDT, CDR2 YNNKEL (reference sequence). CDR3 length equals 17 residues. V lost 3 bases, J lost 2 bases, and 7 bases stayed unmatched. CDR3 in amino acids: CASSHPRLAGNTDTQYF. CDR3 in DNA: TGTGCCAGCAGCCATCCCAGACTAGCGGGAAACACAGATACGCAGTATTTT.

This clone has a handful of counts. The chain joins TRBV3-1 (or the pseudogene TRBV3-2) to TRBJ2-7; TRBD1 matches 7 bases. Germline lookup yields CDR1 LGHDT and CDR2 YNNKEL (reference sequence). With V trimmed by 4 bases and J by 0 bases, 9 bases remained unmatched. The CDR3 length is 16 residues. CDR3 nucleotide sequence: TGTGCCAGCAGCCGGGCAGACAGGGACAACTCCTACGAGCAGTACTTC. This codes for CASSRADRDNSYEQYF.

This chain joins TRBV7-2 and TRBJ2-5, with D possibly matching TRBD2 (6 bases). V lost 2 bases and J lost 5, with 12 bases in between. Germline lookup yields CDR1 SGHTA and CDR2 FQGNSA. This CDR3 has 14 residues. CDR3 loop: CASSLSGGAETQYF. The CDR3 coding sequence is TGTGCCAGCAGCTTATCTGGAGGGGCGGAGACCCAGTACTTC.